A selection of T cell receptor beta chains follows, all from one sample in a study of cytomegalovirus exposure and HLA in healthy donors. The method was immunoSEQ multiplex PCR; TCRdb's version includes in-frame clones alone and lacks a portion of them. The data show 84,000 or so clones, around 84% seen once. Sequenced sample: PBMCs. These receptors were taken from a woman in her forties or fifties in good health and CMV-seronegative. Each CDR3 is given with its conserved first and last residue. A D gene is named only where the DNA matches it firmly. Part of the rows lack a size; the others show once, few, many or a class for expanded clones.

j_call v_call d_call clone_size cdr3_nt cdr3_aa
TRBJ2-1 TRBV2 . . TGTGCCAGCAGTGAGTTAGATGTCTCTTACAATGAGCAGTTCTTC CASSELDVSYNEQFF
TRBJ2-3 TRBV15 . few TGTGCCACCAGCCCCCCGGAGGGACTCCCCCCAGATACGCAGTATTTT CATSPPEGLPPDTQYF
TRBJ1-1 TRBV7-9 . . TGTGCCAGCAGCCGGGGGGCGGCTGAAGCTTTCTTT CASSRGAAEAFF
TRBJ2-4 TRBV10-3 . . TGTGCCATCAGTGAGTTCGCGGTGTCAACTTCATCAGCCAAAAACATTCAGTACTTC CAISEFAVSTSSAKNIQYF
TRBJ1-2 TRBV4-1 . . TGCGCCAGCAGCCAAGATCGGGGGGAGAAGACGGGCTACACCTTC CASSQDRGEKTGYTF
TRBJ2-2 TRBV19 . . TGTGCCAGTAGTACGTTTAACACCGGGGAGCTGTTTTTT CASSTFNTGELFF
TRBJ2-5 TRBV13 . . TGTGCCAGCAGCCGGACGGGGGTAGCGGCGCAAGAGACCCAGTACTTC CASSRTGVAAQETQYF
TRBJ2-2 TRBV2 TRBD2 . TGTGCCAGCAGTGAGTGGACTAGCGAGACCCCAACGAGGGAGGACACCGGGGAGCTGTTTTTT CASSEWTSETPTREDTGELFF
TRBJ1-1 TRBV6-5 TRBD1 . TGTGCCAGCAGGACGGACAGGGTGAGGAACACTGAAGCTTTCTTT CASRTDRVRNTEAFF
TRBJ2-3 TRBV10-2 TRBD2 once TGCGCCAGCAGTGGCGGGATAGCGGGGGGCCTGGATACGCAGTATTTT CASSGGIAGGLDTQYF
TRBJ1-2 TRBV5-4 TRBD1 . TGTGCCAGCAGCTTGGATGGGACAGGGGGGCTTGGTGGCTACACCTTC CASSLDGTGGLGGYTF
TRBJ2-1 TRBV10-3 . once TGTGCCATCAGTGTCAGAGAGGGCAATGAGCAGTTCTTC CAISVREGNEQFF
TRBJ1-6 TRBV10-3 TRBD1 . TGTGCCATCAGTGTTTATCGGACAGGGTTTAATTCACCCCTCCACTTT CAISVYRTGFNSPLHF
TRBJ1-5 TRBV2 TRBD1 . TGTGCCAGCACGGACAGGCCCAATCAGCCCCAGCATTTT CASTDRPNQPQHF
TRBJ2-1 TRBV7-9 TRBD1 . TGTGCCAGCAGTTCCGGACAGGGTGGGGGCGGTGAGCAGTTCTTC CASSSGQGGGGEQFF
TRBJ1-1 TRBV5-4 . . TGTGCCAGCAGCCTCCCAGGATTGAGCACTGAAGCTTTCTTT CASSLPGLSTEAFF
TRBJ2-3 TRBV5-1 TRBD2 . TGCGCCAGCAGGACTAGCGAAGGGGGCACAGATACGCAGTATTTT CASRTSEGGTDTQYF
TRBJ2-2 TRBV19 TRBD1 . TGTGCCAGTAGTAAAGAGCCGGGACAGGGGTCCGGGGAGCTGTTTTTT CASSKEPGQGSGELFF
TRBJ2-1 TRBV4-1 TRBD2 . TGCGCCAGCAGCCAAGAAAGACTAGCGTCCTACAATGAGCAGTTCTTC CASSQERLASYNEQFF
TRBJ1-2 TRBV29-1 . . TGCAGCGCCGGGACAAAGACTAACTATGGCTACACCTTC CSAGTKTNYGYTF
TRBJ2-5 TRBV5-6 TRBD2 . TGTGCCAGCAGGACGAGCGGGGGGTCGCAAGAGACCCAGTACTTC CASRTSGGSQETQYF
TRBJ1-1 TRBV27 TRBD1 . TGTGCCAGCAGTTTATCACACAGGGGTGCTGAAGCTTTCTTT CASSLSHRGAEAFF
TRBJ2-1 TRBV19 . . TGTGCCAGTAGTATGCCCGAGGTTGGTGAGCAGTTCTTC CASSMPEVGEQFF
TRBJ1-2 TRBV4-2 . once TGTGCCAGCAGCCAAGATTATAAGGGGACCGGGGGAGGCTACACCTTC CASSQDYKGTGGGYTF
TRBJ2-7 TRBV27 . . TGTGCCAGCAGGGGTACGGCGGATTACGAGCAGTACTTC CASRGTADYEQYF
TRBJ1-4 TRBV11-2 . . TGTGCCAGCAGCTTAGAGGGCAGCGAAAAACTGTTTTTT CASSLEGSEKLFF
TRBJ1-4 TRBV2 TRBD1 . TGTGCCAGCAGTGAAGAGGGACAGGGCTCGCGGAAACTGTTTTTT CASSEEGQGSRKLFF